Below are 30 T cell receptor beta chains sequenced from a single sample in a study of blood T cell repertoires in COVID-19 (dated by TCRdb to the early 2020s). The method behind the library was the immunoSEQ multiplex PCR assay. TCRdb stores this immuneACCESS table with in-frame sequences only. Part of the clones is absent; in the studies checked, under half of the shortfall reflects unresolved V genes, and no reason is known for the rest. Present in this sample are roughly 170,000 clones, 75% to 85% of which were seen just once. Of the sample, approximately 7.6% is held by the ten largest clones. Sequenced sample: peripheral blood. The receptors were gathered from a woman aged 55-70 years with COVID-19, enrolled during active disease.

This clone was seen a handful of times. This chain uses TRBV29-1 with TRBJ2-2; 10 positions agree with TRBD2. The CDR3 length is 15 residues. V lost 7 bases to trimming and J lost 0 bases; unmatched junction nucleotides: 5. Germline CDR1 and CDR2: SQVTM and ANQGSEA. In nucleotides, the CDR3 is TGCAGCGCCGGGACTAGCGTCGCGAACACCGGGGAGCTGTTTTTT. This encodes CSAGTSVANTGELFF.

This rearrangement joins TRBV2 to TRBJ1-4, with D possibly matching TRBD1 (6 bases). V lost 6 bases and J lost 3, with 11 bases in between. The CDR3 totals 14 residues. From germline, CDR1 is SNHLY and CDR2 FYNNEI. The chain's CDR3 is CASRSTGSNEKLFF. The DNA of the CDR3 is TGTGCCAGCAGATCTACAGGGTCTAATGAAAAACTGTTTTTT. The variable domain in full, completed from reference TRBV2 and TRBJ1-4, reads EPEVTQTPSHQVTQMGQEVILRCVPISNHLYFYWYRQILGQKVEFLVSFYNNEISEKSEIFDDQFSVERPDGSNFTLKIRSTKLEDSAMYFCASRSTGSNEKLFFGSGTQLSVL.

The chain joins TRBV2 to TRBJ2-7; no clear D gene. Trimming pared 6 bases from V and 4 bases from J, leaving 10 bases between. This CDR3 comprises 12 residues. CDR1 is SNHLY, CDR2 FYNNEI, per germline. The CDR3 sequence: CASSTDKYEQYF. The CDR3 bases are TGTGCCAGCAGCACTGATAAATACGAGCAGTACTTC.

This chain uses TRBV19 with TRBJ2-5, with TRBD2 matching over 14 bases. In germline, CDR1 is LNHDA, CDR2 SQIVND (reference sequence). The CDR3 sequence is 16 residues long. V was clipped by 5 bases and J by 4 bases; unmatched bases: 6. Here the CDR3 reads CASSPRLAGGAETQYF. CDR3 nucleotide sequence: TGTGCCAGTAGTCCCCGACTAGCGGGGGGGGCAGAGACCCAGTACTTC.

The table lists this clone with a count of one. The chain couples TRBV19 to TRBJ1-1, with D perhaps matching TRBD1 (6 bases). Trimming pared 5 bases from V and 3 bases from J, leaving 10 bases between. Looked up from germline, CDR1 is LNHDA and CDR2 is SQIVND (reference sequence). The CDR3 length is 13 residues. Here the CDR3 DNA reads TGTGCCAGTAGTTCTCACAGGGACACTGAAGCTTTCTTT. Protein sequence: CASSSHRDTEAFF.

The gene calls are TRBV7-3 and TRBJ2-2; 9 nucleotides match TRBD2. V lost 5 bases, J lost 5 bases, and 9 bases stayed unmatched. The CDR3 has 16 residues. The V gene's germline CDR1 is SGHTA and CDR2 FQGTGA. The CDR3, as DNA: TGTGCCAGCAGCCCGATAGCGGGAGTTAGGACCGGGGAGCTGTTTTTT. Its translation: CASSPIAGVRTGELFF.

This clone was observed many times. The chain carries TRBV7-6 and TRBJ1-4; D gene unclear. Germline-derived CDR1 and CDR2 are SGHVS and FNYEAQ. Trimming removed 5 bases from V and 0 bases from J, with 10 bases in between. This CDR3 comprises 15 residues. This chain's CDR3 is CASSPRVATNEKLFF. CDR3 nucleotides: TGTGCCAGCAGCCCCCGAGTTGCAACTAATGAAAAACTGTTTTTT.

The chain couples TRBV28 to TRBJ2-5; perhaps TRBD1 as D (6 bases). V was trimmed by 4 bases and J by 4 bases, leaving 10 bases between them. There are 13 residues in the CDR3. Germline V CDR1 and CDR2: MDHEN, SYDVKM. This CDR3 reads CASSSTGLETQYF. The CDR3 bases are TGTGCCAGCAGTTCCACAGGGTTAGAGACCCAGTACTTC. The complete variable domain, with remaining parts taken from reference TRBV28 and TRBJ2-5, reads DVKVTQSSRYLVKRTGEKVFLECVQDMDHENMFWYRQDPGLGLRLIYFSYDVKMKEKGDIPEGYSVSREKKERFSLILESASTNQTSMYLCASSSTGLETQYFGPGTRLLVL.

The V and J genes are TRBV10-1 and TRBJ2-5; unclear D gene. CDR1 is WNHNN, CDR2 SYGVQD, per germline (reference sequence). This CDR3 has 9 amino acids. V was clipped by 7 bases and J by 6 bases, with 3 bases between them. The CDR3 DNA follows: TGCGCCAGCATAAAGACCCAGTACTTC. It translates to CASIKTQYF.

The rearrangement joins TRBV19 to TRBJ1-6, with 10 bases fitting TRBD1. Unmatched junction bases numbered 5, after V lost 5 bases and J lost 10 bases. The CDR3 loop spans 14 amino acids. In germline, CDR1 is LNHDA, CDR2 SQIVND (reference sequence). The CDR3 bases are TGTGCCAGTAGTCCTGGACAGGGGGGGTCACCCCTCCACTTT. It yields the protein CASSPGQGGSPLHF.

The V gene is TRBV29-1, the J gene TRBJ2-7; 7 positions match TRBD1. From germline, CDR1 is SQVTM and CDR2 ANQGSEA. The V and J ends lost 4 bases and 7 bases, in that order; junction bases with no gene match: 4. This CDR3 has 11 amino acids. CDR3 loop: CSVVTGKEQYF. The CDR3 DNA reads TGCAGCGTTGTGACAGGGAAGGAGCAGTACTTC.

V gene TRBV29-1 combines with J gene TRBJ2-7; possible D gene TRBD2, 6 bases. This CDR3 contains 12 residues. V shed 3 bases and J shed 5 bases, with 11 bases lying between them. The germline CDR1 and CDR2 sequences are SQVTM and ANQGSEA. This chain's CDR3 is CSVESSGNEQYF. The CDR3 DNA follows: TGCAGCGTTGAGAGTAGCGGAAACGAGCAGTACTTC.

This clone was seen only a few times. The chain is built from TRBV19 and TRBJ1-1; D is perhaps TRBD1 (5 bases). The CDR3 sequence is 15 residues long. From germline, CDR1 is LNHDA and CDR2 SQIVND (reference sequence). With 4 bases removed from V and 2 bases from J, the gap between germline ends came to 14 bases. This CDR3 is CASSKTGGANTEAFF. In DNA, the CDR3 is TGTGCCAGTAGTAAAACGGGAGGGGCCAACACTGAAGCTTTCTTT.

The chain joins TRBV27 to TRBJ1-1; the match to TRBD1 covers 7 bases. Germline CDR1 and CDR2: MNHEY and SMNVEV (reference sequence). This CDR3 region has 16 residues. The trim removed 6 bases at V and 0 bases at J, leaving 10 bases unmatched. CDR3 sequence (DNA): TGTGCCAGCAGCCAACGGACAGGACTCATGAACACTGAAGCTTTCTTT. Protein product: CASSQRTGLMNTEAFF.

This clone turned up a few times. The chain combines TRBV4-2 with TRBJ1-6, with TRBD1 identical over 8 bases. V lost 0 bases, J lost 6 bases, and 1 base stayed unmatched. Germline V lookup: CDR1 LGHNA, CDR2 YNFKEQ. The CDR3 length is 15 residues. The DNA for the CDR3 is TGTGCCAGCAGCCAAGAGACAGGGGCTAATTCACCCCTCCACTTT. It specifies CASSQETGANSPLHF.

The chain recombines TRBV11-3 with TRBJ2-3; the D gene is possibly TRBD2 (5 bases). This CDR3 is built from 16 residues. Deletions cut 3 bases from V and 6 bases from J, with 19 bases between. CDR1 is SGHNT, CDR2 YENEEA, per germline. The CDR3 loop is CASSFNHDEGADTQYF. CDR3 DNA: TGTGCCAGCAGCTTCAACCACGATGAGGGCGCGGATACGCAGTATTTT.

The chain joins TRBV6-2 or TRBV6-3 to TRBJ2-1; no clear D. CDR3 length equals 15 residues. V lost 1 base and J lost 8, with 15 bases in between. The germline V gene encodes CDR1 MNHEY and CDR2 SVGEGT. The chain's CDR3 is CASSYLPRSRYEQFF. The CDR3 DNA sequence: TGTGCCAGCAGTTACTTGCCGCGGTCTAGATATGAGCAGTTCTTC.

V gene TRBV5-4 combines with J gene TRBJ1-3; D is ambiguous. V lost 4 bases and J lost 0, with 14 bases in between. The CDR3 runs 16 residues. In germline, CDR1 is SGHNT, CDR2 YYREEE (reference sequence). The CDR3 DNA reads as TGTGCCAGCAGCCCTACCGGGAGCCGCTCTGGAAACACCATATATTTT. Its translation is CASSPTGSRSGNTIYF.

The genes are TRBV9 and TRBJ2-3; TRBD1 matches at 7 bases. CDR1 is SGDLS, CDR2 YYNGEE, per germline. Trimming at V came to 1 base and at J to 6 bases, leaving 8 bases not matched to a gene. The CDR3 sequence is 15 residues long. CDR3 DNA: TGTGCCAGCAGCGTAAACGACTACAGGGGTGATACGCAGTATTTT. This translates into CASSVNDYRGDTQYF.

The rearrangement joins TRBV5-1 to TRBJ2-5, with TRBD2 as a possible D gene (5 bases). This CDR3 contains 15 residues. V was shortened by 4 bases and J by 2 bases, with 15 bases between the two germline ends. The germline V gene has CDR1 SGHRS and CDR2 YFSETQ. CDR3 in DNA: TGCGCCAGCAGCGCCGTGAGGGCCCCTCAAGAGACCCAGTACTTC. Amino acids: CASSAVRAPQETQYF.

This chain links TRBV19 with TRBJ1-1; D gene ambiguous. Germline CDR1 LNHDA, CDR2 SQIVND (reference sequence). This CDR3 has 16 amino acids. Trimming stripped 3 bases from V and 3 bases from J, with 17 bases between. The CDR3 sequence: CASSMFPGRMDTEAFF. CDR3 nucleotide sequence: TGTGCCAGTAGTATGTTCCCTGGGAGGATGGACACTGAAGCTTTCTTT.

The V and J genes are TRBV19 and TRBJ2-2; D gene unclear. This CDR3 is built from 16 residues. Trimming took 1 base from V and 0 from J, leaving 9 bases between them. Germline V gene data show CDR1 as LNHDA and CDR2 as SQIVND (reference sequence). The DNA for the CDR3 is TGTGCCAGTAGTATAGCGCCTCAGGCGAACACCGGGGAGCTGTTTTTT. The encoded protein is CASSIAPQANTGELFF.

The chain employs TRBV6-2 or TRBV6-3 and TRBJ1-1; D is perhaps TRBD1 (5 bases). CDR3 size: 15 residues. Trimming stripped 2 bases from V and 0 bases from J, with 10 bases between. Germline lookup yields CDR1 MNHEY and CDR2 SVGEGT. In DNA form, the CDR3 reads TGTGCCAGCAGTTACATCGGGGGACTGAACACTGAAGCTTTCTTT. Its protein is CASSYIGGLNTEAFF.

This clone turned up a few times. This sequence joins TRBV29-1 and TRBJ2-1, with 7 bases aligning to TRBD1. The CDR3 covers 14 residues. Germline V CDR1 and CDR2: SQVTM, ANQGSEA. The CDR3, as DNA: TGCTCCACGCCGGAAATGACAGGGCCTAATGAGCAGTTCTTC. It is translated as CSTPEMTGPNEQFF.

The chain joins TRBV11-3 to TRBJ2-7; 9 bases map to TRBD2. The CDR3 spans 15 residues. Unmatched junction bases numbered 6, after V lost 0 bases and J lost 6 bases. CDR1 is SGHNT and CDR2 is YENEEA in the germline V gene. CDR3 in DNA: TGTGCCAGCAGCTTAGATGGCCTAGCGGGACGCGAGCAGTACTTC. Translating it yields CASSLDGLAGREQYF.

This clone was counted only a few times. The chain carries TRBV19 and TRBJ1-1, with D tentatively TRBD1 (6 bases). There are 14 residues in the CDR3. Germline V gives CDR1 LNHDA, CDR2 SQIVND (reference sequence). With 6 bases removed from V and 2 bases from J, the gap between germline ends came to 13 bases. The CDR3 nucleotides read TGTGCCAGTAGGGGGGCCTTAAGAAACACTGAAGCTTTCTTT. Amino acids: CASRGALRNTEAFF.

The chain is built from TRBV4-1 and TRBJ2-7; D is possibly TRBD2 (6 bases). V lost 0 bases and J 6 bases, leaving 12 bases between the germline ends. This CDR3 is built from 14 residues. From germline, CDR1 is MGHRA and CDR2 YSYEKL. CDR3 DNA: TGCGCCAGCAGCCAAGATCCGATGGGGGGCGAGCAGTACGTC. Translation: CASSQDPMGGEQYV.

V and J are TRBV4-1 and TRBJ1-6, with D unclear. This CDR3 comprises 15 residues. Germline CDR1 and CDR2: MGHRA and YSYEKL. The V and J ends lost 6 bases and 5 bases respectively, with 14 bases between them. CDR3 in DNA: TGCGCCAGCAGTGGAGAGAGGATAAATAATTCACCCCTCCACTTT. It translates to CASSGERINNSPLHF.

The chain is built from TRBV6-5 and TRBJ2-1; no definite D call. V was pared by 5 bases and J by 8 bases, with 13 bases between. The CDR3 totals 13 residues. Germline V lookup: CDR1 MNHEY, CDR2 SVGAGI. The CDR3 here is CASSLTKFYEQFF. CDR3 nucleotide sequence: TGTGCCAGCAGTCTCACTAAATTTTATGAGCAGTTCTTC.

The chain couples TRBV29-1 to TRBJ2-7; 9 bases match TRBD1. Germline values: CDR1 SQVTM, CDR2 ANQGSEA. Trimming at V came to 0 bases and at J to 5 bases, leaving 11 bases not matched to a gene. The CDR3 loop spans 16 amino acids. Written as DNA, the CDR3 is TGCAGCGTTGAAGACACTGGGGGGACAGGGAGTGACGAGCAGTACTTC. This translates into CSVEDTGGTGSDEQYF.